This T cell receptor beta chain was identified in a study of early T cells in non-severe SARS-CoV-2 infection (dated by TCRdb to the early 2020s). About the study as a whole: TCR sequencing used bulk RNA from unsorted whole blood, so alpha and beta chains could not be paired.

General conclusions and limits of the study: Matching against VDJdb was skewed toward anti-spike CD8 responses, likely underestimated virus-specific expansions, and missed private and CD4 specificities.

The library relied on 5' RACE. The sample was run on a NextSeq 500. To correct for sequencing error and PCR bias, the TCR library protocol tagged individual cDNA molecules with unique molecular identifiers. Sequencing covered both TCR alpha and beta chains, and within each sample the abundances of alpha and beta sequences were tightly co-correlated. On the study's bioinformatics: V gene, J gene and CDR3 annotation of TCR sequences was performed with Decombinator V4. TCRs were defined as expanded if a significant change between any two time points was detected under a Poisson model with p below 0.0001. TCR abundances were normalised to the total number of TCRs sequenced per sample and expressed as counts per million. TRAV1-2 paired with TRAJ12, TRAJ20 or TRAJ33 defined MAIT TCRs, while TRAV10 paired with TRAJ18 defined iNKT TCRs. VDJdb, accessed 1 November 2021, was searched for CMV, EBV and SARS-CoV-2 annotated TCRs, excluding TCRs annotated for multiple antigens. TCRdb reran the public reads through fastp at Q25 and MiXCR, keeping productive beta chains. Entries that share a CDR3 protein sequence are merged under the most common genes and DNA. The V and J calls and clone size come from TCRdb's table, not from the authors' own analysis. The sample table records some 58,000 distinct CDR3 sequences; roughly 12% of these occur just once. Roughly 3% of the sample comes from the top ten.

Set within a cohort of healthcare workers in London, UK, this nested case-control study involved weekly PCR testing of nasopharyngeal swabs along with blood sampling. Between 23 and 31 March 2020, the week of the UK lockdown, healthcare workers were enrolled and then followed up weekly for as long as 16 weeks. Notes on this clonotype: It lacks a known antigen. The sample holds no much larger clone one base away, and base qualities are not on file.

Reading from cysteine to phenylalanine, the CDR3 counts 13 amino acids. The entry retains the CDR3 DNA only, 39 bases that are in frame from base 1. The germline V end is reduced by 5 bases and the J end by 3 bases; junction bases left unmatched: 1. The germline V gene sets CDR1 to SGHRS and CDR2 to YFSETQ. The chain joins TRBV5-1 to TRBJ2-7; TRBD2 aligns with 11 central bases. Sequences were derived from whole blood, sampled at baseline. The receptor's source is an adult who was a healthcare worker with PCR-confirmed SARS-CoV-2 infection or an uninfected control (not recorded which). Here the CDR3 is given as CASRGTSGYEQYF. The bases are TGCGCCAGCAGGGGGACTAGCGGCTACGAGCAGTACTTC.